The next 22 T cell receptor beta chains were all read from a single sample in a study of blood T cell repertoires in COVID-19. Using immunoSEQ multiplex PCR, the repertoire was profiled, and TCRdb retains in-frame clones only, with some absent. The table shows a few hundred thousand clones, with 84% occurring only once. Sequencing was carried out using peripheral blood. The receptors stem from a woman in her thirties or forties who had recovered from COVID-19.

V gene TRBV5-1 combines with J gene TRBJ2-7; 11 bases are a match to TRBD1. The germline CDR1 and CDR2 sequences are SGHRS and YFSETQ. The V gene end was trimmed by 3 bases and the J gene end by 3 bases; junction bases not matched to a gene: 5. The length of the CDR3 is 15 residues. The CDR3 region is CASSSGTGGFYEQYF. For the CDR3, the DNA is TGCGCCAGCAGCTCGGGGACAGGGGGATTCTACGAGCAGTACTTC.

The rearrangement links TRBV7-2 to TRBJ2-1; D perhaps matches TRBD2 (6 bases). V lost 3 bases to trimming and J lost 9 bases, with 12 bases between them. The germline V gene encodes CDR1 SGHTA and CDR2 FQGNSA. This CDR3 is built from 13 residues. The CDR3 coding sequence is TGTGCCAGCAGCTTCGGGACTTCAGGTGAGCAGTTCTTC. It specifies CASSFGTSGEQFF.

V and J are TRBV18 and TRBJ1-4; D possibly corresponds to TRBD1 (5 bases). Germline loops: CDR1 KGHSH, CDR2 LQKENI. The V and J ends lost 0 bases and 3 bases respectively, with 8 bases between them. CDR3 length: 15 residues. The CDR3 nucleotides read TGTGCCAGCTCACCACCGCAGGGATCTAATGAAAAACTGTTTTTT. Its translation is CASSPPQGSNEKLFF.

The chain couples TRBV10-1 to TRBJ2-1; 13 bases line up with TRBD2. V lost 3 bases, J lost 6 bases, and 14 bases stayed unmatched. Per germline, CDR1 WNHNN and CDR2 SYGVQD (reference sequence). This CDR3 is built from 19 residues. The CDR3 loop is CASSDGGLAGASGSNEQFF. The CDR3 coding sequence is TGCGCCAGCAGTGATGGAGGACTAGCGGGGGCCTCTGGGTCCAATGAGCAGTTCTTC.

CDR3 in DNA: TGTGCCAGCAGCCCTGGGACAGGGGGCCTCTATGGCTACACCTTC. Encoded protein: CASSPGTGGLYGYTF. J is TRBJ1-2 and V is TRBV7-9, with 12 nucleotides matching TRBD1. CDR3 size: 15 residues. Losses at the gene ends were 5 bases for V and 4 bases for J; bases not matched to a gene: 5. Per the germline V gene, CDR1 is SEHNR and CDR2 is FQNEAQ (reference sequence).

This clone was observed a handful of times. The chain has TRBV11-1 and TRBJ2-1; D remains ambiguous. V lost 3 bases and J lost 12, with 12 bases in between. The germline CDR1 and CDR2 sequences are SGHAT and FQDESV (reference sequence). This CDR3 is built from 12 residues. CDR3 protein: CASSFFEALQFF. The CDR3, as DNA: TGTGCCAGCAGCTTTTTTGAGGCCTTGCAGTTCTTC.

The rearrangement uses TRBV30 and TRBJ2-7, with D unclear. Germline CDR1 is GTSNPN and CDR2 is SVGIG (reference sequence). V dropped 4 bases and J dropped 3 bases, with 10 bases sitting between them. The CDR3 covers 12 residues. CDR3 residues: CAWTMGSYEQYF. CDR3 nucleotide sequence: TGTGCCTGGACCATGGGCAGCTACGAGCAGTACTTC. The full variable domain, completed using reference TRBV30 and TRBJ2-7, is SQTIHQWPATLVQPVGSPLSLECTVEGTSNPNLYWYRQAAGRGLQLLFYSVGIGQISSEVPQNLSASRPQDRQFILSSKKLLLSDSGFYLCAWTMGSYEQYFGPGTRLTVT.

This rearrangement joins TRBV10-3 to TRBJ2-7, with 8 bases lining up with TRBD1. The CDR3 has 14 residues. Germline V gene data show CDR1 as ENHRY and CDR2 as SYGVKD. Trimming removed 5 bases from V and 3 bases from J; junction bases left unmatched: 6. The CDR3, as DNA: TGTGCCATCAGTCTCGGGACAGGCAGCTACGAGCAGTACTTC. Translating gives CAISLGTGSYEQYF.

The genes are TRBV5-1 and TRBJ1-2; D gene unclear. The CDR3 extends over 14 amino acids. V was clipped by 2 bases and J by 8 bases, with 16 bases between them. Per germline, CDR1 SGHRS and CDR2 YFSETQ. The CDR3 DNA reads as TGCGCCAGCAGCTTAGGCCCTAGGACTTTCGGCTACACCTTC. Translation: CASSLGPRTFGYTF.

Worth noting for this clone: This specimen includes other DNA sequences encoding the same CDR3. The chain joins TRBV9 to TRBJ2-1; 13 bases map to TRBD2. The germline gives CDR1 SGDLS, CDR2 YYNGEE. V shed 2 bases and J 4 bases; nucleotides not matched to a gene: 0. This CDR3 contains 15 residues. The DNA of the CDR3 is TGTGCCAGCAGCGTGGGACTAGCGGGGTACAATGAGCAGTTCTTC. Translated: CASSVGLAGYNEQFF.

The chain uses TRBV6-1 and TRBJ1-3, with D tentatively TRBD1 (6 bases). Germline lookup yields CDR1 MNHNS and CDR2 SASEGT. Between the trimmed V and J ends, which lost 2 bases and 0 bases, there was a span of 11 bases. The CDR3 spans 16 residues. Here the CDR3 DNA reads TGTGCCAGCAGTGAAAGAGGGGGAAACTCTGGAAACACCATATATTTT. Translated, it gives CASSERGGNSGNTIYF.

The chain has TRBV19 and TRBJ1-5, with a tentative D call TRBD1 (6 bases). The CDR3 consists of 18 residues. Trimming removed 1 base at V and 3 bases at J, with 19 bases between. Germline assignment: CDR1 LNHDA and CDR2 SQIVND (reference sequence). CDR3 nucleotides: TGTGCCAGTAGTATAGGAAGGGTAAGAGCAGGGGCCAATCAGCCCCAGCATTTT. Translation: CASSIGRVRAGANQPQHF.

V usage is TRBV16 and J usage is TRBJ1-3, with D possibly matching TRBD1 (5 bases). The CDR3 has 17 amino acids. In germline, CDR1 is KGHSY, CDR2 FQNENV. The germline V and J ends were trimmed by 3 bases and 2 bases, with 17 bases remaining between them. The CDR3 here is CASSHPGFGAAGNTIYF. CDR3 DNA sequence: TGTGCCAGCAGCCATCCCGGTTTTGGGGCAGCTGGAAACACCATATATTTT.

The V call is TRBV5-1, the J call TRBJ1-1; D call uncertain. V lost 1 base, J lost 4 bases, and 17 bases lay in between. Germline values: CDR1 SGHRS, CDR2 YFSETQ. This CDR3 is 16 amino acids long. DNA of the CDR3: TGCGCCAGCAGCTTGTTGGCCTCACGACGGGGCACTGAAGCTTTCTTT. Translated: CASSLLASRRGTEAFF.

This chain joins TRBV18 and TRBJ1-2; D possibly corresponds to TRBD1 (6 bases). CDR3 length equals 17 residues. V was cut by 3 bases and J by 5 bases, with 22 bases left in between. Germline lookup yields CDR1 KGHSH and CDR2 LQKENI. The CDR3 DNA is TGTGCCAGCTCACCCGAGGCAGGGGCGCGGATATCGTATGGCTACACCTTC. It yields the protein CASSPEAGARISYGYTF. Filled out from reference TRBV18 and TRBJ1-2, the complete variable domain reads NAGVMQNPRHLVRRRGQEARLRCSPMKGHSHVYWYRQLPEEGLKFMVYLQKENIIDESGMPKERFSAEFPKEGPSILRIQQVVRGDSAAYFCASSPEAGARISYGYTFGSGTRLTVV.

V gene TRBV10-2 combines with J gene TRBJ2-3; the match to TRBD1 covers 7 bases. Per the germline V gene, CDR1 is WSHSY and CDR2 is SAAADI. Germline trimming cut 2 bases from V and 6 bases from J; bases unmatched to any gene: 8. The CDR3 covers 15 residues. This chain's CDR3 is CASSEDRVGHDTQYF. The CDR3 DNA reads as TGCGCCAGCAGTGAGGACAGGGTCGGCCACGATACGCAGTATTTT.

V and J are TRBV5-8 and TRBJ1-5; 8 bases are a match to TRBD1. Germline lookup yields CDR1 SGHTS and CDR2 YDEGEE. The CDR3 loop spans 15 amino acids. V trimming: 3 bases; J trimming: 6 bases; junction bases outside the gene matches: 8. In nucleotides, the CDR3 is TGTGCCAGCAGCTGGACAGGGTTGTCTTTTCAGCCCCAGCATTTT. This sequence encodes CASSWTGLSFQPQHF.

Of note for this clone: The CDR3 does not end in the conserved phenylalanine or tryptophan, so this is likely a read error. The DNA is omitted, as the CDR3 cannot be located on it reliably, and the CDR3 follows TCRdb's listing. This rearrangement joins TRBV20-1 to TRBJ1-1. CDR1 DFQATT and CDR2 SNEGSKA come from the germline V gene (reference sequence). The CDR3 adds up to 8 amino acids, both ends counted. This chain's CDR3 is CSARREHL.

This chain links TRBV5-6 with TRBJ1-2; 7 bases are a match to TRBD1. The J segment lost 2 bases and the V segment lost 4 bases, leaving 8 bases of the junction unmatched. The germline V gene has CDR1 SGHDT and CDR2 YYEEEE. The CDR3 consists of 15 residues. The CDR3 DNA follows: TGTGCCAGCAGCCTACCGGGACAGAGAAACTATGGCTACACCTTC. It is translated as CASSLPGQRNYGYTF.

The chain combines TRBV5-5 with TRBJ1-6, with TRBD1 matching 7 bases. Germline V gene sequence: CDR1 SGHKS, CDR2 YYEKEE (reference sequence). V gave up 2 bases and J gave up 10 bases; unmatched junction bases: 9. The CDR3 runs to 15 residues. The CDR3 DNA follows: TGTGCCAGCAGCTTCGGCGGGACAGCCAACTCACCCCTCCACTTT. This gives the protein CASSFGGTANSPLHF.

The chain carries TRBV29-1 and TRBJ2-5; TRBD1 might be the D (6 bases). Trimming stripped 0 bases from V and 0 bases from J, with 8 bases between. Germline V gene data show CDR1 as SQVTM and CDR2 as ANQGSEA. The CDR3 length is 14 residues. The CDR3 DNA is TGCAGCGTTGAAGATACAGGGTACCAAGAGACCCAGTACTTC. This codes for CSVEDTGYQETQYF.

The chain has TRBV15 and TRBJ1-1, with TRBD1 as a possible D gene (5 bases). CDR1 and CDR2 from the germline V gene are LNHNV and YYDKDF (reference sequence). The CDR3 runs 14 residues. V gave up 0 bases and J gave up 4 bases, with 9 bases separating them. DNA for the CDR3: TGTGCCACCAGCAGAGACAGGGTTCTCACTGAAGCTTTCTTT. Residues: CATSRDRVLTEAFF.